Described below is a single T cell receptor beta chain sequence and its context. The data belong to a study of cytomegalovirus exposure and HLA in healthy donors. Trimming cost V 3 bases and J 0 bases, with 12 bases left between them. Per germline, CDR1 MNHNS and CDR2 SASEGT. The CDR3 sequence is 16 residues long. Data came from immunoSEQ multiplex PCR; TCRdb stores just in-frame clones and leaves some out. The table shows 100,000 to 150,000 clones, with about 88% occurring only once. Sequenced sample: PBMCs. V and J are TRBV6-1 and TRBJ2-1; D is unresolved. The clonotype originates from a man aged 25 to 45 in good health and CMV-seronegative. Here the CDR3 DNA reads TGTGCCAGCAGTGACGACGTCCACAGCTCCTACAATGAGCAGTTCTTC. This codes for CASSDDVHSSYNEQFF.